Listed here is a single TCR beta chain. Its antigen is currently unknown. The protocol was immunoSEQ multiplex PCR, while the TCRdb copy is restricted to in-frame clones and leaves out a portion. Seen here are tens of thousands of clones, around 92% observed once, and the top ten hold approximately 2%. This record comes from a study of T cell responses to AZD1222 COVID-19 vaccine. Overall study findings and caveats: Nearly half of spike-specific TCRs reportedly target unmutated variant regions. The donor cohort was predominantly white British with a female majority, and clonal diversity may have been underestimated. Repertoires in all cases were sampled only once the peak T cell response had passed.

CDR1 KGHDR and CDR2 SFDVKD come from the germline V gene. There are 15 residues in the CDR3. Trimming stripped 4 bases from V and 5 bases from J, with 16 bases between. This material consisted of peripheral blood, taken on day 0 of AZD1222 vaccination. The TCR sequence derives from an adult in good health. This chain connects TRBV24-1 to TRBJ1-2; possible D gene TRBD1, 6 bases. In nucleotides, the CDR3 is TGTGCCACCAGTGACCCGGCACAGGGTGGGTATGGCTACACCTTC. Translating it yields CATSDPAQGGYGYTF.